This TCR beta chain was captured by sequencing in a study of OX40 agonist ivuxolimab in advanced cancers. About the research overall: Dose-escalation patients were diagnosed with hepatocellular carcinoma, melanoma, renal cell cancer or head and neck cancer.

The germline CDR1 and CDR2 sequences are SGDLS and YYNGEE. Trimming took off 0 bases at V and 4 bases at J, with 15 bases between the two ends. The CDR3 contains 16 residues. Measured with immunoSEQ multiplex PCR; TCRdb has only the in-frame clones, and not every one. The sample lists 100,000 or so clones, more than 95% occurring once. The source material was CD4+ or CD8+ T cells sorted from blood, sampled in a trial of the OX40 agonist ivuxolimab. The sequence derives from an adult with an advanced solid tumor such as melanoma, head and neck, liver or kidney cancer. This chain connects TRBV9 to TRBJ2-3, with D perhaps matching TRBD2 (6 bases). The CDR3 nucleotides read TGTGCCAGCAGCGTAGAGGGCATCCCGGGGGCAGATACGCAGTATTTT. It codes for CASSVEGIPGADTQYF.